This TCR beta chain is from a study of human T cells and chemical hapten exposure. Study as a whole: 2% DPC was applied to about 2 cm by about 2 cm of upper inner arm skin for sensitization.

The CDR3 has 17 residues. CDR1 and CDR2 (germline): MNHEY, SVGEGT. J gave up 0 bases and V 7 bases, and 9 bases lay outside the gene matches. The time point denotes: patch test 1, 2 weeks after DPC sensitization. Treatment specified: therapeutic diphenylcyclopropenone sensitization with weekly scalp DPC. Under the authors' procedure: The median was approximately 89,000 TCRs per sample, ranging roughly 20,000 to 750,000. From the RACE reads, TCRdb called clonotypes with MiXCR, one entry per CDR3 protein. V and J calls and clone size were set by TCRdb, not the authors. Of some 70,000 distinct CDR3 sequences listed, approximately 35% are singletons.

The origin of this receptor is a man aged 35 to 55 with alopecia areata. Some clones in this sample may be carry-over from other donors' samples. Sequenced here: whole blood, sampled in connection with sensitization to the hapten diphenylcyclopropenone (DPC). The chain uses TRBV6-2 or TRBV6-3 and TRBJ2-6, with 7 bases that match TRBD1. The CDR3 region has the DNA TGTGCCAGCAAAATCGACAGGGCCCACTCTGGGGCCAACGTCCTGACTTTC. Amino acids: CASKIDRAHSGANVLTF.